The present TCR beta chain was sequenced within a study of beta chain features in type 1 diabetes. The sample holds one count of this clone. The antigen is unknown. Expressed TCRB transcripts were sequenced because the entire RNA isolate underwent reverse transcription. Sequenced by immunoSEQ multiplex PCR; TCRdb stores in-frame clones only, minus some. The table lists around 120,000 clones, about 18% of them singletons. Without exception, sorted populations had purity beyond 95%. The germline V gene encodes CDR1 SNHLY and CDR2 FYNNEI. V was shortened by 4 bases and J by 5 bases, with 14 bases between the two germline ends. This CDR3 is 14 amino acids long. Findings of the study overall: The study found fewer insertions and more deletions at VDJ junctions in type 1 diabetes patients. Across all four CD4+ subsets, people with type 1 diabetes showed modestly shorter TCRB CDR3s.

Material: central memory CD4+ T cells from blood. The V gene is TRBV2, the J gene TRBJ1-2; a weak D match, TRBD1 (5 bases). The receptor was derived from a man between 18 and 29 years old with type 1 diabetes. This CDR3 reads CASSVEGATYGYTF. CDR3 in DNA: TGTGCCAGCAGTGTTGAAGGGGCCACTTATGGCTACACCTTC. Filled out from reference TRBV2 and TRBJ1-2, the complete variable domain reads EPEVTQTPSHQVTQMGQEVILRCVPISNHLYFYWYRQILGQKVEFLVSFYNNEISEKSEIFDDQFSVERPDGSNFTLKIRSTKLEDSAMYFCASSVEGATYGYTFGSGTRLTVV.